The 8 T cell receptor beta chains reported below all come from one sample, sequenced in a study of spatial heterogeneity in lung cancer. In TCRdb, the 5' RACE reads were re-called with MiXCR into one record per CDR3 protein. The data hold 75,000 or so distinct CDR3 sequences, with 7% to 9% observed a single time. Indicated time point: sample taken at primary tumor resection. This specimen was PBMCs, taken at surgery. All receptors derive from a male donor with early-stage non-small cell lung cancer.

In nucleotides, the CDR3 is TGTGCCAGCAGCCGAGGGACTAGCGGGAGCAATGAGCAGTTCTTC. Translated, it gives CASSRGTSGSNEQFF. J is TRBJ2-1 and V is TRBV4-2; 14 bases are a match to TRBD2. CDR3 size: 15 residues. The ends lost 4 bases at V and 6 bases at J; junction bases unmatched: 2. CDR1 is LGHNA, CDR2 YNFKEQ, per germline.

This clonotype has a count of ten or more. The rearrangement uses TRBV3-1 and TRBJ2-3; 11 nucleotides match TRBD2. J was trimmed by 5 bases and V by 3 bases; bases with no gene match: 16. This CDR3 has 19 residues. Germline lookup yields CDR1 LGHDT and CDR2 YNNKEL (reference sequence). CDR3 sequence (DNA): TGTGCCAGCAGCCATGACAGCGGGCCTACTAGCGGGAGAGGAGATACGCAGTATTTT. Translated: CASSHDSGPTSGRGDTQYF.

The V call is TRBV4-1, the J call TRBJ2-1; 11 bases map to TRBD2. The J segment lost 10 bases and the V segment lost 0 bases, leaving 11 bases of the junction unmatched. CDR1 MGHRA and CDR2 YSYEKL come from the germline V gene. The CDR3 contains 17 residues. CDR3 in amino acids: CASSQDLALAGAREQFF. CDR3 nucleotides: TGCGCCAGCAGCCAAGATCTTGCACTAGCGGGGGCCCGGGAGCAGTTCTTC.

The CDR3 nucleotides are TGTGCCAGCAGTTTTCGGGACGGCTATGGCTACACCTTC. This gives the protein CASSFRDGYGYTF. The V gene is TRBV27, the J gene TRBJ1-2; a possible D gene is TRBD1 (5 bases). The germline V gene has CDR1 MNHEY and CDR2 SMNVEV (reference sequence). This CDR3 contains 13 residues. Trimming stripped 3 bases from V and 4 bases from J, with 9 bases between.

Many counts were recorded for this clonotype. The genes are TRBV4-3 and TRBJ2-7; 9 bases align to TRBD1. J gave up 2 bases and V 1 base, and 3 bases lay outside the gene matches. Germline CDR1 is LGHNA and CDR2 is YSLEER. The CDR3 has 15 residues. CDR3 DNA sequence: TGCGCCAGCAGCCAAGGGACAGGGGTCCCCTACGAGCAGTACTTC. Encoded protein: CASSQGTGVPYEQYF.

This clonotype was seen many times. The V call is TRBV29-1, the J call TRBJ2-1, with 9 bases that match TRBD2. Losses at the gene ends were 6 bases for V and 6 bases for J; bases not matched to a gene: 9. This CDR3 region has 14 residues. Germline CDR1 reads SQVTM; CDR2 reads ANQGSEA. CDR3 DNA: TGCAGCGTCGGAAACATACTAGCGGGCAATGAGCAGTTCTTC. It yields the protein CSVGNILAGNEQFF.

Of note for this clonotype: A much larger clone differs from this one at a single base, so this may be a read error. A read error is likely, as this CDR3 ends without the conserved phenylalanine or tryptophan. The chain employs TRBV29-1 and TRBJ1-2, with D unresolved. V was shortened by 2 bases and J by 5 bases, with 12 bases between the two germline ends. Germline V CDR1 and CDR2: SQVTM, ANQGSEA. The CDR3 is 13 amino acids. This CDR3 is CSVESARRYGYTI. Written as DNA, the CDR3 is TGCAGCGTTGAATCGGCTCGCCGTTATGGCTACACCATC.

This clonotype was seen repeatedly, ten times or more. One end of the junction varies from germline; a read error may be responsible. This chain connects TRBV29-1 to TRBJ2-7; D remains unclear. This CDR3 has 13 amino acids. The germline V gene encodes CDR1 SQVTM and CDR2 ANQGSEA. The CDR3 DNA follows: TGCAGCGTCGAAGAGACGGATACCTACGAGCAGTACTTC. It encodes CSVEETDTYEQYF.